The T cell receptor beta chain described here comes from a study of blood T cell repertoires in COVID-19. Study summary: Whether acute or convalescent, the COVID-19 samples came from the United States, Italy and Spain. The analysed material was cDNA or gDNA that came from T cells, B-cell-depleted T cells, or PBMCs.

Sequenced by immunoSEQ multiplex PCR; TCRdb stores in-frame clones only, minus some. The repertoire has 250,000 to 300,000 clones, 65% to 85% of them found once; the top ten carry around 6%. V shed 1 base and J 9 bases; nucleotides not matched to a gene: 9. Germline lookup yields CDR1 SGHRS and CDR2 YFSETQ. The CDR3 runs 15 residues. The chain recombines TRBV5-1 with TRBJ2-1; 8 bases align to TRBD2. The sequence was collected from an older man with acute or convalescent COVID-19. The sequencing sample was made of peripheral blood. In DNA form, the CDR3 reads TGCGCCAGCAGCTTGAGGCCGGTGGCGGGGGGTGAGCAGTTCTTC. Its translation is CASSLRPVAGGEQFF.